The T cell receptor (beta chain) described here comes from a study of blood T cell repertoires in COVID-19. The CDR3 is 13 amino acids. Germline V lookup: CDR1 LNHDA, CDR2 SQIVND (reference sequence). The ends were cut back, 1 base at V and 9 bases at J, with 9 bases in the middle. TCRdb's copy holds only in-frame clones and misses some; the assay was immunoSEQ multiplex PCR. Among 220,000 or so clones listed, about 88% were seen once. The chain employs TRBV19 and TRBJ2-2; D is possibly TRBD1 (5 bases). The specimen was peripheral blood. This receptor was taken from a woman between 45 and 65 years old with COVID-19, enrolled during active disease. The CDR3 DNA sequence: TGTGCCAGTAGTATAGGCAGGGCAAGGGAGCTGTTTTTT. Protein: CASSIGRARELFF.